Each of the 12 T cell receptor beta chains below was sequenced from the same sample in a study of neurological immune-mediated disorders. TCRdb ran MiXCR on the 5' RACE reads and lists one entry per CDR3 protein. The sample has tens of thousands of distinct CDR3 sequences, roughly 13% seen once. Sequenced: PBMCs. Every receptor here comes from a female donor in good health.

This clonotype was recorded at least ten times. The V gene is TRBV18, the J gene TRBJ1-1; D may be TRBD1 (6 bases). The CDR3 runs 13 residues. Trimming cost V 1 base and J 5 bases, with 8 bases left between them. The V gene's germline CDR1 is KGHSH and CDR2 LQKENI. This chain's CDR3 is CASSPQTGTEAFF. In nucleotides, the CDR3 is TGTGCCAGCTCACCACAAACAGGGACTGAAGCTTTCTTT.

In its sample, this clonotype was seen many times. The rearrangement joins TRBV5-1 to TRBJ2-2, with D possibly matching TRBD2 (5 bases). V was trimmed by 0 bases and J by 4 bases, leaving 16 bases between them. This CDR3 region has 17 residues. Germline CDR1 SGHRS, CDR2 YFSETQ. This CDR3 is CASSLDRRVRSTGELFF. As DNA, the CDR3 is TGCGCCAGCAGCTTGGATAGGCGGGTCCGTAGCACCGGGGAGCTGTTTTTT.

This clonotype was recorded many times. J is TRBJ1-5 and V is TRBV20-1; tentatively, D is TRBD1 (6 bases). The CDR3 has 13 residues. The V gene lost 6 bases and the J gene lost 1 base, with 10 bases spanning the gap. CDR1 and CDR2 from the germline V gene are DFQATT and SNEGSKA (reference sequence). The CDR3 loop is CSATTGSNQPQHF. The CDR3 bases are TGCAGTGCAACCACAGGGAGCAATCAGCCCCAGCATTTT.

Ten or more counts support this clonotype. The chain links TRBV27 to TRBJ1-2, with 8 nucleotides matching TRBD1. V dropped 6 bases and J dropped 8; count of bases not matched to a gene: 8. Germline assignment: CDR1 MNHEY and CDR2 SMNVEV (reference sequence). CDR3 length equals 13 residues. The CDR3 DNA reads as TGTGCCAGCAGCCCAGGGGGCAAAAGGGGCTACACCTTC. Amino acid sequence: CASSPGGKRGYTF.

The table lists this clonotype with many counts. This chain joins TRBV20-1 and TRBJ1-3; tentatively, D is TRBD1 (6 bases). Deletions cut 3 bases from V and 0 bases from J, with 9 bases between. Germline V lookup: CDR1 DFQATT, CDR2 SNEGSKA (reference sequence). The CDR3 is 14 residues long. The DNA for the CDR3 is TGCAGTGCTAGTAGGGGGGTCTCTGGAAACACCATATATTTT. Amino acids: CSASRGVSGNTIYF.

This clonotype was found many times. The gene calls are TRBV2 and TRBJ2-3; D unclear. Trimming removed 4 bases from V and 0 bases from J, with 14 bases in between. The CDR3 runs to 16 residues. CDR1 SNHLY and CDR2 FYNNEI come from the germline V gene. This chain's CDR3 is CASSGSRAQSTDTQYF. CDR3 DNA: TGTGCCAGCAGTGGGTCCCGGGCCCAAAGCACAGATACGCAGTATTTT.

This clonotype was counted at least ten times. V and J are TRBV20-1 and TRBJ1-2; 7 bases line up with TRBD1. This CDR3 spans 11 amino acids. Losses at the gene ends were 5 bases for V and 8 bases for J; bases not matched to a gene: 5. Per germline, CDR1 DFQATT and CDR2 SNEGSKA (reference sequence). Written as DNA, the CDR3 is TGCAGTGCTTGGGACAGACAGGGCTACACCTTC. Encoded protein: CSAWDRQGYTF.

This clonotype was observed once. A read error may be the cause here, since a much bigger clone is one base away. The chain has TRBV30 and TRBJ2-3; D is unresolved. In germline, CDR1 is GTSNPN, CDR2 SVGIG (reference sequence). The CDR3 has 17 amino acids. CDR3 DNA: TGTGACTGGAACGACCCTACAGTAGATTGGTTGATGGATACGCAGTATTTT. It is translated as CDWNDPTVDWLMDTQYF. The complete variable domain, with remaining parts taken from reference TRBV30 and TRBJ2-3, reads SQTIHQWPATLVQPVGSPLSLECTVEGTSNPNLYWYRQAAGRGLQLLFYSVGIGQISSEVPQNLSASRPQDRQFILSSKKLLLSDSGFYLCDWNDPTVDWLMDTQYFGPGTRLTVL.

This clonotype showed up many times. The rearrangement uses TRBV5-1 and TRBJ2-1; 12 bases align to TRBD2. Germline CDR1 and CDR2: SGHRS and YFSETQ. The trim removed 0 bases at V and 9 bases at J, leaving 10 bases unmatched. The CDR3 is made up of 17 amino acids. CDR3 DNA sequence: TGCGCCAGCAGCTTGGCCCCTCCACTAGCGGGGGGATTTGAGCAGTTCTTC. This gives the protein CASSLAPPLAGGFEQFF.

The gene calls are TRBV20-1 and TRBJ2-7; TRBD1 matches 7 bases. Trimming at V came to 5 bases and at J to 9 bases, leaving 13 bases not matched to a gene. CDR1 and CDR2 (germline): DFQATT, SNEGSKA (reference sequence). The CDR3 sequence is 13 residues long. Here the CDR3 DNA reads TGCAGTGCTGACAGGGATGGAAGCGGAGTGCAGTACTTC. Translation gives CSADRDGSGVQYF.

This clonotype appeared many times. This rearrangement joins TRBV19 to TRBJ2-1; 10 bases are shared with TRBD2. With 5 bases clipped from V and 5 bases from J, the junction kept 6 bases outside the gene matches. The CDR3 is made up of 15 amino acids. Germline lookup yields CDR1 LNHDA and CDR2 SQIVND (reference sequence). CDR3 amino acids: CASSEASGGHNEQFF. The CDR3 DNA reads TGTGCCAGTAGTGAGGCTAGCGGGGGACACAATGAGCAGTTCTTC.

This clonotype has ten or more counts. The chain joins TRBV14 to TRBJ2-1; D gene unclear. V gave up 4 bases and J gave up 4 bases, with 8 bases separating them. Germline-derived CDR1 and CDR2 are SGHDN and FVKESK. This CDR3 is built from 13 residues. The CDR3 DNA sequence: TGTGCCAGCAGCCTCTTACAATACAATGAGCAGTTCTTC. Translated, it gives CASSLLQYNEQFF.